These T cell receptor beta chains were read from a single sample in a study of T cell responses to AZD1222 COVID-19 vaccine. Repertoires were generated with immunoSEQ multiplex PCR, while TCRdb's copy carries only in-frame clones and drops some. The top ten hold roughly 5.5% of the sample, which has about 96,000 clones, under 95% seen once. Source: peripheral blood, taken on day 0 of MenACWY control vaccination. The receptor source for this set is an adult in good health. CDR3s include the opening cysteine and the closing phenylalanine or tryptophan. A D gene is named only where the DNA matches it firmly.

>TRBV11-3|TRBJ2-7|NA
CASSPTPGSWQYF
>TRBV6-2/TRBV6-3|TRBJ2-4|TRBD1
CASSHTGAQNIQYF
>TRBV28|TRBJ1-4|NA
CASSFSGTYEKLFF
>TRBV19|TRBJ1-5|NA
CATQEGEWDSNQPQHF
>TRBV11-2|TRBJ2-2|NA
CASSLVATGNTGELFF
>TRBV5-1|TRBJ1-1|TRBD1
CASTEQGGNTEAFF
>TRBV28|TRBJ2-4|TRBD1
CASSGTGAAKNIQYF
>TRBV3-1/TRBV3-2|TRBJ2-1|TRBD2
CASSQDLRLAGGWDNEQFF
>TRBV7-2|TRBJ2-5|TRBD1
CASSLGQGFETQYF
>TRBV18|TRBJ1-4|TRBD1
CASSPGQGTNEKLFF
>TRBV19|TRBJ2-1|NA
CASSVSGTEQFF
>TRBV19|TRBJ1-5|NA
CASSSVVSNQPQHF
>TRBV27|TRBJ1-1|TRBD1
CASSYLGQGAEAFF
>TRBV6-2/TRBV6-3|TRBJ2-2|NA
CASSYSDRHRELFF
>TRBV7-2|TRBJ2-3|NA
CASSLGVTDTQYF
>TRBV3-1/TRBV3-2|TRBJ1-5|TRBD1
CASSNTGQPNQPQHF
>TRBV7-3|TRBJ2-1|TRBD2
CASSTRLAGVDEQFF
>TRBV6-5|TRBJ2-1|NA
CASSYGRGSYNEQFF
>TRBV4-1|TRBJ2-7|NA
CASSQESSGTGQYF
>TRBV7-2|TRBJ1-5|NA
CASSLAQGPSNQPQHF
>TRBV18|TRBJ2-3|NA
CASSPLAASTDTQYF
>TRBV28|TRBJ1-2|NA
CASSSLDEGYTF
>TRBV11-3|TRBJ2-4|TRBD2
CASSRRASGRQNIQYF
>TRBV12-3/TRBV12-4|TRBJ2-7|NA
CASSLVIYEQYF
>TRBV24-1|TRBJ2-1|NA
CATSDPQGITYNEQFF
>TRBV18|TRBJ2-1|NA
CASSPRQGIRDEQFF
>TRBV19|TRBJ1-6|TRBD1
CASNEQGRDNSPLHF